This TCR beta chain was recovered during a study of shared clonotypes between healthy human individuals. This CDR3 comprises 14 residues. Trimming took off 6 bases at V and 7 bases at J, with 15 bases between the two ends. The germline CDR1 and CDR2 sequences are SNHLY and FYNNEI. The table came from immunoSEQ multiplex PCR; TCRdb's copy has only in-frame clones and leaves some out. The table lists some 2,500,000 clones, 93% of them singletons. This clone has only a few counts. Antigen: not known. Overall study results and limits: Naive subsets typically showed greater estimated richness than memory subsets. Clonotype sharing among the donors was expected to vary with sequencing depth.

The chain has TRBV2 and TRBJ2-2; maybe TRBD1 (5 bases). The source material was naive CD4+ T cells from PBMCs. Subset noted: CD45RA+ positively selected. The origin of this receptor is a man younger than 35 in good health. Some clones in this sample may be carry-over from other donors' samples. CDR3 sequence: CASRDKGRNGELFF. CDR3 DNA sequence: TGTGCCAGCAGGGACAAAGGGCGTAACGGGGAGCTGTTTTTT.